This entry lists 28 T cell receptor beta chains sequenced from one sample in a study of cytomegalovirus exposure and HLA in healthy donors. It was with 60 Vbeta and 13 Jbeta primers that the PCR ran. Clones were read by immunoSEQ multiplex PCR, and TCRdb kept only the in-frame ones, dropping some. Of more than 95,000 clones in the sample, around 75% are singletons; the top ten hold 6% to 8%. The sample consisted of PBMCs. All receptors come from a man aged 30 to 39 in good health and CMV-seropositive.

The J gene is TRBJ2-7, the V gene TRBV11-1, with 7 nucleotides matching TRBD2. CDR3 length: 14 residues. Germline V CDR1 and CDR2: SGHAT, FQDESV (reference sequence). J was trimmed by 2 bases and V by 3 bases; bases with no gene match: 4. As DNA, the CDR3 is TGTGCCAGCAGCTTTGATGGGGGGGCCTACGAGCAGTACTTC. Translated, it gives CASSFDGGAYEQYF.

This clone was found a few times. The J gene is TRBJ2-1, the V gene TRBV19, with 7 bases fitting TRBD1. This CDR3 comprises 15 residues. Germline V lookup: CDR1 LNHDA, CDR2 SQIVND (reference sequence). After removal of 3 bases from V and 0 bases from J, the junction contained 2 bases not matched to a gene. The CDR3: CASSIGDSSYNEQFF. DNA for the CDR3: TGTGCCAGTAGTATCGGGGACAGCTCCTACAATGAGCAGTTCTTC. The full variable domain, in which reference TRBV19 and TRBJ2-1 provide the parts outside the CDR3, is DGGITQSPKYLFRKEGQNVTLSCEQNLNHDAMYWYRQDPGQGLRLIYYSQIVNDFQKGDIAEGYSVSREKKESFPLTVTSAQKNPTAFYLCASSIGDSSYNEQFFGPGTRLTVL.

The CDR3 loop reads CASSLSTGEKLFF. CDR3 nucleotide sequence: TGTGCCAGCAGCCTTTCTACGGGGGAAAAACTGTTTTTT. The chain is built from TRBV7-8 and TRBJ1-4; D ambiguous. Germline V gene lookup returns CDR1 SGHVS and CDR2 FQNEAQ. V dropped 5 bases and J dropped 8 bases, with 12 bases sitting between them. The length of the CDR3 is 13 residues.

The J gene is TRBJ2-2, the V gene TRBV11-2; 8 nucleotides line up with TRBD1. The CDR3 runs to 15 residues. Germline V gene sequence: CDR1 SGHAT, CDR2 FQNNGV. The V gene end was trimmed by 5 bases and the J gene end by 5 bases; junction bases not matched to a gene: 7. DNA for the CDR3: TGTGCCAGCAGCCTACGACAGGGGAGGACCGGGGAGCTGTTTTTT. Protein sequence: CASSLRQGRTGELFF.

The rearrangement uses TRBV6-7 and TRBJ1-5; 8 bases are shared with TRBD1. TRBV6-7 carries the ORF label, with uncertain function. The V and J ends lost 6 bases and 2 bases, in that order; junction bases with no gene match: 6. CDR3 length: 15 amino acids. The DNA of the CDR3 is TGTGCCAGCAGGTCGGACAGGGAGGGCAATCAGCCCCAGCATTTT. Protein sequence: CASRSDREGNQPQHF.

Within the sample, this clone is large (0.1 to 1%). The V gene is TRBV10-3, the J gene TRBJ2-3, with TRBD1 identical over 8 bases. Germline loops: CDR1 ENHRY, CDR2 SYGVKD. Losses at the gene ends were 3 bases for V and 5 bases for J; bases not matched to a gene: 7. The CDR3 runs 15 residues. CDR3: CAISDVQGAEDTQYF. The CDR3, as DNA: TGTGCCATCAGTGATGTGCAGGGGGCGGAAGATACGCAGTATTTT.

The chain recombines TRBV7-2 with TRBJ1-1; tentatively, D is TRBD1 (6 bases). Trimming cost V 5 bases and J 4 bases, with 17 bases left between them. CDR1 is SGHTA, CDR2 FQGNSA, per germline. This CDR3 has 15 amino acids. Here the CDR3 DNA reads TGTGCCAGCAGCCCGGTAGGGACATTTAGCACTGAAGCTTTCTTT. This sequence encodes CASSPVGTFSTEAFF.

The table lists this clone with a few counts. V usage is TRBV6-1 and J usage is TRBJ2-3; D is possibly TRBD1 (5 bases). CDR3 length: 14 residues. V lost 6 bases to trimming and J lost 0 bases, with 10 bases between them. CDR1 is MNHNS and CDR2 is SASEGT in the germline V gene. The chain's CDR3 is CASSPGSSTDTQYF. In DNA, the CDR3 is TGTGCCAGCAGCCCAGGGTCTAGCACAGATACGCAGTATTTT.

The gene calls are TRBV11-1 and TRBJ2-1; D gene unclear. The germline V gene encodes CDR1 SGHAT and CDR2 FQDESV (reference sequence). V lost 10 bases to trimming and J lost 7 bases, with 11 bases between them. The CDR3 extends over 11 amino acids. This CDR3 reads CATRQANEQFF. As DNA, the CDR3 is TGTGCCACCCGCCAGGCGAATGAGCAGTTCTTC.

V is TRBV27 and J is TRBJ1-1; 9 nucleotides agree with TRBD1. This CDR3 is 13 amino acids long. CDR1 and CDR2 (germline): MNHEY, SMNVEV (reference sequence). The J segment lost 6 bases and the V segment lost 3 bases, leaving 2 bases of the junction unmatched. The CDR3 coding sequence is TGTGCCAGCAGTTTCTGGACAGGGGCTGAAGCTTTCTTT. It translates to CASSFWTGAEAFF.

V is TRBV28 and J is TRBJ2-7; tentative D call: TRBD1 (6 bases). V lost 7 bases to trimming and J lost 3 bases, with 22 bases between them. This CDR3 has 16 amino acids. Germline V gene data show CDR1 as MDHEN and CDR2 as SYDVKM. The CDR3 here is CASTTDSGVLFYEQYF. As DNA, the CDR3 is TGTGCCAGCACCACGGACAGCGGCGTGCTTTTCTACGAGCAGTACTTC.

This chain links TRBV27 with TRBJ1-2, with a tentative D call TRBD1 (5 bases). This CDR3 spans 13 amino acids. The germline V gene has CDR1 MNHEY and CDR2 SMNVEV (reference sequence). The V end was cut by 4 bases, the J end by 4 bases, with 10 bases between. The CDR3 loop reads CASSSRGSYGYTF. For the CDR3, the DNA is TGTGCCAGCAGTTCACGGGGGAGCTATGGCTACACCTTC.

In this sample, this clone turned up a few times. This chain links TRBV28 with TRBJ1-5, with D possibly TRBD1 on 5 matching bases. V was shortened by 7 bases and J by 6 bases, with 19 bases between the two germline ends. Germline CDR1 MDHEN, CDR2 SYDVKM. CDR3 length: 15 amino acids. The CDR3 sequence is CASTGQGLRGQPQHF. CDR3 DNA sequence: TGTGCCAGCACGGGTCAGGGTTTACGCGGTCAGCCCCAGCATTTT. Combining the CDR3 with reference TRBV28 and TRBJ1-5 gives the whole variable domain DVKVTQSSRYLVKRTGEKVFLECVQDMDHENMFWYRQDPGLGLRLIYFSYDVKMKEKGDIPEGYSVSREKKERFSLILESASTNQTSMYLCASTGQGLRGQPQHFGDGTRLSIL.

The chain carries TRBV5-4 and TRBJ2-5; D is unresolved. The CDR3 has 14 residues. From germline, CDR1 is SGHNT and CDR2 YYREEE (reference sequence). The V gene lost 0 bases and the J gene lost 0 bases, with 6 bases spanning the gap. CDR3 in DNA: TGTGCCAGCAGCTTGGGAGAAAACCAAGAGACCCAGTACTTC. The encoded protein is CASSLGENQETQYF.

The chain is built from TRBV6-5 and TRBJ1-5; 7 bases are shared with TRBD1. The CDR3 is made up of 14 amino acids. From germline, CDR1 is MNHEY and CDR2 SVGAGI. The ends lost 4 bases at V and 5 bases at J; junction bases unmatched: 5. As DNA, the CDR3 is TGTGCCAGCAGTTTCACAGGGGATGATCAGCCCCAGCATTTT. This encodes CASSFTGDDQPQHF.

This chain joins TRBV11-2 and TRBJ1-1; D ambiguous. CDR1 SGHAT and CDR2 FQNNGV come from the germline V gene. The CDR3 totals 15 residues. V was cut by 5 bases and J by 1 base, with 14 bases left in between. This CDR3 reads CASSPTPSGNTEAFF. CDR3 DNA sequence: TGTGCCAGCAGCCCTACCCCTTCAGGGAACACTGAAGCTTTCTTT.

The CDR3 DNA reads TGCGCCAGCAACAGCCCAGGGAAGGCCTACGAGCAGTACTTC. Its translation is CASNSPGKAYEQYF. This chain links TRBV5-1 with TRBJ2-7, with a possible D match to TRBD1 (5 bases). The CDR3 extends over 14 amino acids. V was clipped by 6 bases and J by 2 bases, with 15 bases between them. CDR1 and CDR2 from the germline V gene are SGHRS and YFSETQ.

This clone showed up just once. V usage is TRBV9 and J usage is TRBJ1-6; TRBD1 is a possible D gene (5 bases). Per the germline V gene, CDR1 is SGDLS and CDR2 is YYNGEE. The CDR3 covers 14 residues. V was pared by 2 bases and J by 8 bases, with 11 bases between. The CDR3 DNA reads TGTGCCAGCAGCGTCCAGGGCGACCATTCACCCCTCCACTTT. It yields the protein CASSVQGDHSPLHF.

The table lists this clone with a few counts. V gene TRBV6-1 combines with J gene TRBJ1-1; D ambiguous. This CDR3 has 14 amino acids. Germline values: CDR1 MNHNS, CDR2 SASEGT. The V end was cut by 2 bases, the J end by 1 base, with 8 bases between. The CDR3 loop is CASSEHGGNTEAFF. DNA of the CDR3: TGTGCCAGCAGTGAACACGGCGGGAACACTGAAGCTTTCTTT.

The chain recombines TRBV7-9 with TRBJ2-1; 9 bases align to TRBD2. CDR1 is SEHNR and CDR2 is FQNEAQ in the germline V gene (reference sequence). V lost 5 bases and J lost 6; bases outside the gene matches: 11. CDR3 length equals 16 residues. The CDR3 is CASSPGGGGGLNEQFF. The DNA for the CDR3 is TGTGCCAGCAGCCCGGGCGGCGGGGGGGGCCTCAATGAGCAGTTCTTC.

This clone appeared a few times. V usage is TRBV7-2 and J usage is TRBJ1-5; D unclear. The CDR3 covers 15 residues. Germline CDR1 SGHTA, CDR2 FQGNSA. Trimming shortened V by 1 base and J by 10 bases, and 17 bases separated the two germline ends. The CDR3 spells CASSLVWANVDPQHF. The CDR3 coding sequence is TGTGCCAGCAGCTTAGTTTGGGCAAACGTTGACCCCCAGCATTTT.

This clone showed up just once. The chain uses TRBV6-1 and TRBJ2-2; D possibly corresponds to TRBD1 (6 bases). There are 15 residues in the CDR3. Looked up from germline, CDR1 is MNHNS and CDR2 is SASEGT. Trimming removed 7 bases from V and 7 bases from J, with 19 bases in between. Written as DNA, the CDR3 is TGTGCCAGCACCCCTGTAGGGGGTTCGAGCGGGGAGCTGTTTTTT. It is translated as CASTPVGGSSGELFF.

The rearrangement joins TRBV2 to TRBJ1-1, with TRBD1 matching 8 bases. CDR1 and CDR2 from the germline V gene are SNHLY and FYNNEI. The CDR3 sequence is 12 residues long. The ends lost 3 bases at V and 8 bases at J; junction bases unmatched: 2. CDR3: CASSERTGEAFF. Written as DNA, the CDR3 is TGTGCCAGCAGTGAGAGGACAGGGGAAGCTTTCTTT.

The chain has TRBV7-8 and TRBJ1-2; no clear D gene. Trimming left V 1 base short and J 4 bases short, with 13 bases between. Germline assignment: CDR1 SGHVS and CDR2 FQNEAQ. The CDR3 consists of 15 residues. As DNA, the CDR3 is TGTGCCAGCAGCTTAGTCGCGGGGTTTGGCTATGGCTACACCTTC. The encoded protein is CASSLVAGFGYGYTF.

The table lists this clone with a count of one. The chain carries TRBV5-1 and TRBJ1-1, with D perhaps TRBD1 (6 bases). Germline values: CDR1 SGHRS, CDR2 YFSETQ. Deletions cut 6 bases from V and 14 bases from J, with 23 bases between. CDR3 size: 13 residues. The DNA of the CDR3 is TGCGCCAGCACCGAGGACGGGGGGCCCAGCGGATTCTTT. Translated: CASTEDGGPSGFF.

The chain recombines TRBV6-5 with TRBJ2-5; D ambiguous. V was clipped by 0 bases and J by 5 bases, with 10 bases between them. This CDR3 contains 14 residues. Germline lookup yields CDR1 MNHEY and CDR2 SVGAGI. CDR3 residues: CASSYSWPGETQYF. Here the CDR3 DNA reads TGTGCCAGCAGTTACTCATGGCCCGGGGAGACCCAGTACTTC.

This rearrangement joins TRBV15 to TRBJ2-6; 8 bases fit TRBD1. This CDR3 is 18 amino acids long. Germline values: CDR1 LNHNV, CDR2 YYDKDF (reference sequence). The ends lost 4 bases at V and 0 bases at J; junction bases unmatched: 8. The CDR3 loop is CATSTIRGRPSGANVLTF. CDR3 sequence (DNA): TGTGCCACCAGCACCATCAGGGGGCGCCCCTCTGGGGCCAACGTCCTGACTTTC.

V is TRBV7-2 and J is TRBJ2-2, with D unclear. Looked up from germline, CDR1 is SGHTA and CDR2 is FQGNSA. The V end was cut by 5 bases, the J end by 3 bases, with 4 bases between. The CDR3 is made up of 12 amino acids. The CDR3 bases are TGTGCCAGCAGCCCAGACACCGGGGAGCTGTTTTTT. The encoded protein is CASSPDTGELFF.